The 7 T cell receptor beta chains below were found in one sample sequenced in a study of blood T cell repertoires in COVID-19. Sequencing used immunoSEQ multiplex PCR; TCRdb keeps in-frame clones, though not all of them. The table shows 350,000 to 450,000 clones, with approximately 87% occurring only once. Specimen: PBMCs or T cells enriched from blood (not recorded which). Receptor source: a middle-aged man in a cohort exposed to, infected with or recovered from COVID-19 (not recorded which).

The rearrangement joins TRBV27 to TRBJ2-7; TRBD2 might be the D (5 bases). The germline gives CDR1 MNHEY, CDR2 SMNVEV (reference sequence). CDR3 size: 14 residues. The V end was cut by 5 bases, the J end by 3 bases, with 14 bases between. CDR3 coding DNA: TGTGCCAGCAGTCGACTACCATGGATCTACGAGCAGTACTTC. This gives the protein CASSRLPWIYEQYF.

V is TRBV7-6 and J is TRBJ2-3; 9 nucleotides agree with TRBD2. The CDR3 loop spans 17 amino acids. V trimming: 5 bases; J trimming: 6 bases; junction bases outside the gene matches: 15. In germline, CDR1 is SGHVS, CDR2 FNYEAQ. CDR3 loop: CASSPTASGIMLDTQYF. In DNA, the CDR3 is TGTGCCAGCAGCCCAACAGCTAGCGGGATCATGTTGGATACGCAGTATTTT.

The CDR3 DNA follows: TGTGCCAGCAGCTTAAGGACAGGGACGAATGGAGAGACCCAGTACTTC. Amino acids: CASSLRTGTNGETQYF. V usage is TRBV11-2 and J usage is TRBJ2-5, with 8 bases matching TRBD1. V shed 2 bases, J shed 4 bases, and the junction held 9 bases outside the gene matches. CDR3 length equals 16 residues. Looked up from germline, CDR1 is SGHAT and CDR2 is FQNNGV.

The chain has TRBV9 and TRBJ1-1, with 9 bases fitting TRBD1. CDR1 SGDLS and CDR2 YYNGEE come from the germline V gene. The J segment lost 1 base and the V segment lost 3 bases, leaving 13 bases of the junction unmatched. The CDR3 is 18 residues long. The CDR3 spells CASSEGPTGGRRNTEAFF. The CDR3 bases are TGTGCCAGCAGCGAGGGACCCACAGGGGGCCGTAGGAACACTGAAGCTTTCTTT.

CDR3 bases: TGTGCCAGCACCATACCCGGGCGGGAAGTCCATGGCTACACCTTC. Protein sequence: CASTIPGREVHGYTF. The chain is built from TRBV28 and TRBJ1-2; D unresolved. Trimming shortened V by 7 bases and J by 6 bases, and 21 bases separated the two germline ends. This CDR3 has 15 amino acids. CDR1 and CDR2 (germline): MDHEN, SYDVKM.

The V and J genes are TRBV5-1 and TRBJ2-7, with TRBD2 as a possible D gene (5 bases). The CDR3 is 14 amino acids. Germline V gene sequence: CDR1 SGHRS, CDR2 YFSETQ. V was trimmed by 0 bases and J by 5 bases, leaving 12 bases between them. The CDR3 sequence: CASSLGEIENEQYF. The CDR3 nucleotides read TGCGCCAGCAGCTTGGGGGAGATAGAGAACGAGCAGTACTTC.

V usage is TRBV7-3 and J usage is TRBJ2-7, with 10 bases aligning to TRBD1. The V gene end was trimmed by 4 bases and the J gene end by 10 bases; junction bases not matched to a gene: 10. This CDR3 is built from 14 residues. Germline lookup yields CDR1 SGHTA and CDR2 FQGTGA. The CDR3 loop is CASSSGTGAEPQYF. DNA of the CDR3: TGTGCCAGCAGCTCCGGGACAGGGGCTGAGCCTCAGTACTTC. Combining the CDR3 with reference TRBV7-3 and TRBJ2-7 gives the whole variable domain GAGVSQTPSNKVTEKGKYVELRCDPISGHTALYWYRQSLGQGPEFLIYFQGTGAADDSGLPNDRFFAVRPEGSVSTLKIQRTERGDSAVYLCASSSGTGAEPQYFGPGTRLTVT.